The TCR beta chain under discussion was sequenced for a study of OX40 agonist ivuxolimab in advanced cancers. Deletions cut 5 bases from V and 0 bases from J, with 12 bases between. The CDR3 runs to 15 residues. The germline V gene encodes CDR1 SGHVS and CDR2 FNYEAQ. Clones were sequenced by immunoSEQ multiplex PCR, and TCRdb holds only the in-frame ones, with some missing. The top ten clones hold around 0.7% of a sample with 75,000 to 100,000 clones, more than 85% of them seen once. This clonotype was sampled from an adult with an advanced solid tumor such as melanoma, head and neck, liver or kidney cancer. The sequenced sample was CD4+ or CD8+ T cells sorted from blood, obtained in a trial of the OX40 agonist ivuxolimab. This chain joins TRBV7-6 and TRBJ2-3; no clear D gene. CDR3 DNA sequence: TGTGCCAGCAGCGCTTATACCACTAGCACAGATACGCAGTATTTT. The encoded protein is CASSAYTTSTDTQYF.